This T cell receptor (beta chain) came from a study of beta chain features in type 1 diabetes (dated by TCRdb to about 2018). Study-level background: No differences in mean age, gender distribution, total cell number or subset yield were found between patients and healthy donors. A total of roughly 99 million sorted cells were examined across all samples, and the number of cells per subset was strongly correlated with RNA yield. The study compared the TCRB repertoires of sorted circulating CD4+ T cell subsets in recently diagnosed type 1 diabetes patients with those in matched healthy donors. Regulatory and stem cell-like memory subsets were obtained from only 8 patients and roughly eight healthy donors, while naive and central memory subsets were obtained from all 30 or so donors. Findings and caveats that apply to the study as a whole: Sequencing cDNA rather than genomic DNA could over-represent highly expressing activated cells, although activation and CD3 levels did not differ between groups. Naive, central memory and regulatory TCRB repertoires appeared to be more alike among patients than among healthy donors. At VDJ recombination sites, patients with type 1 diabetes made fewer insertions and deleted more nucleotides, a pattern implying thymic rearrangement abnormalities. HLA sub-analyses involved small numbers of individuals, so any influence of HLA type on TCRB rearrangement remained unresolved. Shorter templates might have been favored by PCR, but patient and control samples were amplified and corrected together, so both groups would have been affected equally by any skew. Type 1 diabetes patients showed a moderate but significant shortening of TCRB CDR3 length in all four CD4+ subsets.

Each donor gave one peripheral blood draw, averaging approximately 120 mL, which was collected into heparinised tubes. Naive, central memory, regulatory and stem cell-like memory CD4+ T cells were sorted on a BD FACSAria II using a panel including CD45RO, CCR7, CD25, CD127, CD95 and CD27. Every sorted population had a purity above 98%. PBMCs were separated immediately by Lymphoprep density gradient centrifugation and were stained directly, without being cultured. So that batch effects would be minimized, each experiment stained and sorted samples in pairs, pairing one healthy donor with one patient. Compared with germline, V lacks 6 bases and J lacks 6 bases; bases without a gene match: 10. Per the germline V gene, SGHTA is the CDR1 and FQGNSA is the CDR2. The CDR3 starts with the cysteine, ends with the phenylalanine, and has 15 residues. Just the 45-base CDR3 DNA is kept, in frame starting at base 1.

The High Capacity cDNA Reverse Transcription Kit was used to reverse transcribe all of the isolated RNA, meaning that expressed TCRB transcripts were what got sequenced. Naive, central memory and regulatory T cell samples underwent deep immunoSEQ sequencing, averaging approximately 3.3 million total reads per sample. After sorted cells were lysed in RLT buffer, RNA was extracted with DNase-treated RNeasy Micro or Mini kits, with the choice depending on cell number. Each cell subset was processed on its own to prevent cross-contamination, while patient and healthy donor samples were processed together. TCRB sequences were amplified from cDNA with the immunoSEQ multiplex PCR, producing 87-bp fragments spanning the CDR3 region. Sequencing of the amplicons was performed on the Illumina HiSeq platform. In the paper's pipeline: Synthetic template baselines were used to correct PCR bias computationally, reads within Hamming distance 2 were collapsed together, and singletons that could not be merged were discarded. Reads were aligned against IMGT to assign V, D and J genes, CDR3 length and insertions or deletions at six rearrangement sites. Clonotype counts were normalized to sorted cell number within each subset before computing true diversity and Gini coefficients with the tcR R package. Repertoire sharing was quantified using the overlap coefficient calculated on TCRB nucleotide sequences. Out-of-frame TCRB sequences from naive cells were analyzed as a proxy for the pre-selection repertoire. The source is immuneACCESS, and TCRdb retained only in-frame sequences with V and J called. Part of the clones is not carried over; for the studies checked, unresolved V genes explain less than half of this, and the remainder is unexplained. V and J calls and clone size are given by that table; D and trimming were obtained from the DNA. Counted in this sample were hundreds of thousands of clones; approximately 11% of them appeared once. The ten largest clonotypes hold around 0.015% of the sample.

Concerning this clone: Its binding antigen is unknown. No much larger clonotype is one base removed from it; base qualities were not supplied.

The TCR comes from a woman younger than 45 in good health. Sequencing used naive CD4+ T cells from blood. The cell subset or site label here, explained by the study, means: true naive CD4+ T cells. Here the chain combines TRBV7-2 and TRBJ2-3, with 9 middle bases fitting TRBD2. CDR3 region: CASSLTGLASDTQYF. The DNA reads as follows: TGTGCCAGCAGTCTAACGGGACTAGCTAGTGATACGCAGTATTTT.